This T cell receptor beta chain was profiled in a study of cytomegalovirus exposure and HLA in healthy donors. A word on this clone: The antigen is unknown.

The PCR employed 60 Vbeta primers together with 13 Jbeta primers. Assay: immunoSEQ multiplex PCR; the TCRdb copy retains only in-frame clones and omits some. This sample has under 200,000 clones, with around 75% found just once. Study outcomes and limitations: A reported reduction in N-insertions relative to the roughly 710-donor mean was seen in an Asian-associated ancestry cluster in a later analysis. The study found most TCR sequences rare, yet found some public TCRs in many donors. When analyzed later, the rates of TCR association showed variation by HLA locus, with DRB1 the most and HLA-C the fewest.

The CDR3 is 14 amino acids. The V end was cut by 1 base, the J end by 6 bases, with 13 bases between. The germline gives CDR1 SGDLS, CDR2 YYNGEE. The genes are TRBV9 and TRBJ1-1; D may be TRBD1 (6 bases). The clonotype originates from a male donor in good health and CMV-seropositive. Sequencing used PBMCs. The CDR3 is CASSVSGGAAEAFF. The CDR3, as DNA: TGTGCCAGCAGCGTATCGGGGGGGGCGGCTGAAGCTTTCTTT.